A selection of T cell receptor beta chains follows, all from one sample in a study of cytomegalovirus exposure and HLA in healthy donors. Some clones are missing from TCRdb's copy, which holds only in-frame ones; the method was immunoSEQ multiplex PCR. The repertoire includes about 180,000 clones, 77% of them detected once, and approximately 1.5% sits in the top ten. The sample was PBMCs. Receptor source: a man younger than 35 in good health and CMV-seronegative. Both conserved end residues are part of each CDR3. D genes are given only for firm matches. Size values are once, few and many counts, or a class for expanded clones, and some rows have none.

v_gene,abundance,d_gene,j_gene,CDR3nt,CDR3aa
TRBV11-2,NA,NA,TRBJ1-2,TGTGCCAGCAGCTCTTTCCGGTATCCCTATGGCTACACCTTC,CASSSFRYPYGYTF
TRBV7-6,NA,TRBD2,TRBJ2-5,TGTGCCAGCAGCTTAGGGGGACTAGCGGCTAAAGAGACCCAGTACTTC,CASSLGGLAAKETQYF
TRBV28,NA,TRBD1,TRBJ1-4,TGTGCCAGCAGGCCTCGACAGGGTCGGGAAAAACTGTTTTTT,CASRPRQGREKLFF
TRBV30,few,NA,TRBJ2-7,TGTGCCTGGAGTGCAGGTCCTTACGAGCAGTACTTC,CAWSAGPYEQYF
TRBV19,once,TRBD1,TRBJ1-4,TGTGCCAGTAGTATATCGAGGGGGCCTTCTGAAAAACTGTTTTTT,CASSISRGPSEKLFF
TRBV9,NA,NA,TRBJ2-1,TGTGCCAGCAGCGTAGGGTTAGCGGAATACAATGAGCAGTTCTTC,CASSVGLAEYNEQFF
TRBV7-8,NA,TRBD1,TRBJ2-7,TGTGCCAGCAGCTTAGAAATGGGACAGAATTACGAGCAGTACTTC,CASSLEMGQNYEQYF
TRBV7-2,few,NA,TRBJ2-2,TGTGCCAGCAGCCAGACACCGAACACCGGGGAGCTGTTTTTT,CASSQTPNTGELFF
TRBV9,NA,NA,TRBJ2-1,TGTGCCAGCAGCGTAGGGCAGGGGCCCTACAATGAGCAGTTCTTC,CASSVGQGPYNEQFF
TRBV30,NA,NA,TRBJ1-2,TGTGCCTGGAGTGTTGGTCTTTCCAGGGATGGCTACACCTTC,CAWSVGLSRDGYTF
TRBV10-3,NA,NA,TRBJ2-7,TGTGCCATCAGCGAGACCGGGACAAACTACGAGCAGTACTTC,CAISETGTNYEQYF
TRBV6-1,NA,TRBD1,TRBJ2-1,TGTGCCAGCAGTGAGGACAGGGCCCAATTTCGGCAGTTCTTC,CASSEDRAQFRQFF
TRBV4-3,NA,TRBD1,TRBJ1-5,TGCGCCAGCAGCCCGGGACAGAGCCATCAGCCCCAGCATTTT,CASSPGQSHQPQHF
TRBV30,NA,NA,TRBJ1-3,TGTGCCTGGTTACCCAGGGAAAGAAACACCATATATTTT,CAWLPRERNTIYF
TRBV5-5,NA,TRBD2,TRBJ2-2,TGTGCCAGCAGGACCCTAGCGGGAGGGGGTACCGGGGAGCTGTTTTTT,CASRTLAGGGTGELFF
TRBV9,NA,NA,TRBJ2-3,TGTGCCAGCAGCGTAGGTACAGGATCTAGCACAGATACGCAGTATTTT,CASSVGTGSSTDTQYF
TRBV19,NA,NA,TRBJ2-2,TGTGCCAGTAGGCTACACGGGACTAACACCGGGGAGCTGTTTTTT,CASRLHGTNTGELFF
TRBV30,NA,TRBD1,TRBJ1-4,TGTGCCTGCCCAGGGGGCGGAACTAATGAAAAACTGTTTTTT,CACPGGGTNEKLFF
TRBV6-4,NA,TRBD1,TRBJ1-1,TGTGCCAGCACCGGGACAGGGTCGAACACTGAAGCTTTCTTT,CASTGTGSNTEAFF
TRBV19,NA,NA,TRBJ2-7,TGTGCCAGTAGTACCCGGGACTTCTCCTACGAGCAGTACTTC,CASSTRDFSYEQYF
TRBV4-2,few,TRBD2,TRBJ2-1,TGTGCCAGCAGCCAAGACGGGACTAGCGGGTACAATGAGCAGTTCTTC,CASSQDGTSGYNEQFF
TRBV14,NA,TRBD1,TRBJ2-2,TGTGCCAGCAGCCATTGGAGACAGGGAAGTACCGGGGAGCTGTTTTTT,CASSHWRQGSTGELFF
TRBV19,NA,TRBD1,TRBJ1-1,TGTGCCAGTAGAGTAGGGACAGGATTCATTGAAGCTTTCTTT,CASRVGTGFIEAFF
TRBV7-9,NA,NA,TRBJ1-1,TGTGCCAGCAGCTTAACAGGGTTAGCTGAAGCTTTCTTT,CASSLTGLAEAFF
TRBV6-1,NA,TRBD1,TRBJ2-3,TGTGCCAGCAGGACAGGGATTCGAACAGATACGCAGTATTTT,CASRTGIRTDTQYF
TRBV12-5,NA,TRBD1,TRBJ2-1,TGTGCTAGTGGTTTGGGGATGGGGTCAGGGGGCAACAATGAGCAGTTCTTC,CASGLGMGSGGNNEQFF
TRBV6-5,NA,NA,TRBJ1-1,TGTGCCAGCAGAACCTTGACAGGGAACACTGAAGCTTTCTTT,CASRTLTGNTEAFF
TRBV6-4,few,NA,TRBJ2-1,TGTGCCAGCAGTGACTCGAAGCGGGCGAGGGGGGGGGCCTACAATGAGCAGTTCTTC,CASSDSKRARGGAYNEQFF
TRBV6-1,NA,TRBD2,TRBJ2-1,TGTGCCAGCACATGGACTAGCCCACCCAATGAGCAGTTCTTC,CASTWTSPPNEQFF
TRBV5-6,NA,TRBD2,TRBJ2-3,TGTGCCAGCAGCTTGGACCTAGCGGGGTCTGGTTCAGATACGCAGTATTTT,CASSLDLAGSGSDTQYF
TRBV5-6,once,NA,TRBJ2-3,TGTGCCAGCAGCTTGGGGGGCAATACGCAGTATTTT,CASSLGGNTQYF
TRBV18,NA,TRBD1,TRBJ2-6,TGTGCCAGCTCACCACGCACAGGGGATGGCTCTGGGGCCAACGTCCTGACTTTC,CASSPRTGDGSGANVLTF
TRBV5-6,NA,TRBD1,TRBJ1-5,TGTGCCAGCAGCTTGCTTGGGACAGGGGACATAAGCAATCAGCCCCAGCATTTT,CASSLLGTGDISNQPQHF
TRBV27,NA,TRBD2,TRBJ2-4,TGTGCCAGCAGTCCTCGGTACGCGGGAGAGTGGTACATTCAGTACTTC,CASSPRYAGEWYIQYF
TRBV7-9,NA,TRBD1,TRBJ1-1,TGTGCCGGCATGAGACAGGGCGCTCCGAACACTGAAGCTTTCTTT,CAGMRQGAPNTEAFF
TRBV19,NA,NA,TRBJ1-5,TGTGCCAGTAGCCCGAACGGTCCACGGTTCCGTGAGCCCCAGCATTTT,CASSPNGPRFREPQHF
TRBV14,NA,NA,TRBJ1-1,TGTGCCAGCAGCCAAGATTGGGGGCGCCTGAACACTGAAGCTTTCTTT,CASSQDWGRLNTEAFF
TRBV30,NA,TRBD1,TRBJ1-2,TGTGCCTGGAGCCACGACAGGGGGCGTGGAGGCTACACCTTC,CAWSHDRGRGGYTF
TRBV29-1,NA,TRBD2,TRBJ2-7,TGCAGCGTTGAAACTCAGGGGCGGGGGGGAGAGCAGTACTTC,CSVETQGRGGEQYF
TRBV5-6,NA,TRBD1,TRBJ1-3,TGTGCCAGCACCGAGTATAGACAGGGGGCTGCCAACGGAAACACCATATATTTT,CASTEYRQGAANGNTIYF
TRBV2,NA,NA,TRBJ2-7,TGTGCCATCCCAAATCCCGGGACACAGTCCCTCGAGCAGTACTTC,CAIPNPGTQSLEQYF
TRBV9,NA,TRBD2,TRBJ2-1,TGTGCCAGCAGCGCCGCGGTCCAGCGGGGCCCCTACAATGAGCAGCTCTTC,CASSAAVQRGPYNEQLF
TRBV6-1,few,NA,TRBJ1-2,TGTGCCAGCAGTGAAGGACAGCAAACTGCTAACTATGGCTACACCTTC,CASSEGQQTANYGYTF
TRBV6-1,NA,TRBD2,TRBJ2-1,TGTGCCAGCAGTGAATATGCTAGCGGGGGATCGTCCTCCTACAATGAGCAGTTCTTC,CASSEYASGGSSSYNEQFF
TRBV5-8,NA,TRBD2,TRBJ2-1,TGTGCCAGCAGCTCAGGATACAGGACTAGGGGCGATGAGCAGTTCTTC,CASSSGYRTRGDEQFF
TRBV4-2,NA,TRBD2,TRBJ2-4,TGTGCCAGCAGTCAAGCGGGGGGAGCCAAAAACATTCAGTACTTC,CASSQAGGAKNIQYF
TRBV6-6,NA,NA,TRBJ1-5,TGTGCCGTTGGGAGTTTTCGCAATCAGCCCCAGCATTTT,CAVGSFRNQPQHF
TRBV7-3,NA,NA,TRBJ2-1,TGTGCCAGCAGCCCGGTGTGGGGCCCTGGGGATCAACGGTTCTTC,CASSPVWGPGDQRFF
TRBV15,NA,TRBD1,TRBJ1-2,TGTGCCACCAGCAGAGATCCCGGGACAGGGGTCGGCTATGGCTACACCTTC,CATSRDPGTGVGYGYTF
TRBV7-6,NA,TRBD1,TRBJ2-7,TGTGCCAGCAGCTCGGGACAGGGGTCCTACGAGCAGTACTTC,CASSSGQGSYEQYF
TRBV7-8,NA,TRBD2,TRBJ2-3,TGTGCCAGCAGCCCATTGCTAGCGGGAGAGGGGAGGGCCACAGATACGCAGTATTTT,CASSPLLAGEGRATDTQYF
TRBV25-1,NA,NA,TRBJ1-1,TGTGCCAGTGCGGACACTGAAGCTTTCTTT,CASADTEAFF
TRBV5-1,NA,NA,TRBJ1-1,TGCGCCAGCAGCTCAGGACATAGGAACACTGAAGCTTTCTTT,CASSSGHRNTEAFF
TRBV14,NA,TRBD1,TRBJ2-3,TGTGCCAGCAGCCAGGCCGGACAGGGCCCCACAGATACGCAGTATTTT,CASSQAGQGPTDTQYF
TRBV4-3,NA,NA,TRBJ2-7,TGCGCCAGCAGCCAAGAAGTGGGGGCGCGGTACGAGCAGTACTTC,CASSQEVGARYEQYF
TRBV6-6,NA,TRBD2,TRBJ2-7,TGTGCCAGCAGGGAGACTAGCGGGAGTTCCTACGAGCAGTACTTC,CASRETSGSSYEQYF
TRBV7-2,NA,NA,TRBJ1-5,TGTGCCAGCAGCTTTGCGGGAGGACCTAATCAGCCCCAGCATTTT,CASSFAGGPNQPQHF
TRBV27,NA,TRBD1,TRBJ1-2,TGTGCCAGCAGGGGACAGCTCGGTGGCTACACCTTC,CASRGQLGGYTF
TRBV5-4,NA,TRBD1,TRBJ2-6,TGTGCCAGCAGCACCGGCGGGACAGGGGCTGGGGCCAACGTCCTGACTTTC,CASSTGGTGAGANVLTF